A selection of T cell receptor beta chains follows, all from one sample in a study of T-cell reconstitution after alpha-beta-depleted transplantation in children. TCRdb re-called the PCR reads with MiXCR, one entry per CDR3 protein. The sample contains hundreds of thousands of distinct CDR3 sequences, approximately 17% of which appear only once. The specimen comprised PBMCs, mostly from graft donor cells, sampled 360 days after TCRalphabeta/CD19-depleted stem cell transplant. The source of these receptors is a male patient between 2 and 10 years old who had a stem cell transplant for acute lymphoblastic leukemia, so the T cells may come from the graft donor. Each CDR3 is given with its conserved first and last residue.

v_call,j_call,cdr3_aa
TRBV6-5,TRBJ2-3,CASSYQHSGGASDTQYF
TRBV7-6,TRBJ2-2,CASSDGQGNTGELFF
TRBV6-5,TRBJ1-5,CASSYSGTGGDQPQHF
TRBV5-5,TRBJ1-1,CASRKGQGDGWTEAFF
TRBV12-3/TRBV12-4,TRBJ1-1,CASWGGPELSMAFF
TRBV11-2,TRBJ1-1,CASTPGDRNTEAFF
TRBV7-8,TRBJ2-5,CASSPTIREWETQYF
TRBV12-3/TRBV12-4,TRBJ2-5,CASSLREGETQYF
TRBV10-3,TRBJ2-3,CAISGTGSTDTQYF
TRBV28,TRBJ2-5,CASSLSRVWETQYF
TRBV5-1,TRBJ1-3,CASSSATAGNTIYF
TRBV5-1,TRBJ2-1,CASQKGTQGGNEQFF
TRBV6-2/TRBV6-3,TRBJ1-2,CASSPVTGHGYTF
TRBV11-3,TRBJ2-3,CASSLVGVGSTDTQYF
TRBV6-4,TRBJ2-3,CASSRQGSADTQYF
TRBV12-3/TRBV12-4,TRBJ1-3,CASSLQEIGGNTIYF
TRBV27,TRBJ2-3,CASSRPTDTQYF
TRBV2,TRBJ1-3,CASRGADAGNTIYF
TRBV5-1,TRBJ1-1,CASSRDSTEAFF
TRBV5-1,TRBJ2-2,CASTHLSGSNTGELFF
TRBV5-1,TRBJ2-6,CASSRTGDRSGANVLTF
TRBV23-1,TRBJ1-5,CASGPDRAVVNQPQHF
TRBV27,TRBJ2-1,CASSRDRALYNEQFF
TRBV28,TRBJ1-5,CASTMSLGSNQPQHF
TRBV20-1,TRBJ2-7,CSARDKSGTGGYEQYF
TRBV5-1,TRBJ1-6,CASSLGGTSVNRKNSPLHF
TRBV27,TRBJ2-2,CASRPRGRRPDTGELFF
TRBV7-9,TRBJ2-7,CASSSNRGRDYEQYF
TRBV6-1,TRBJ2-1,CASSVTGFLSYNEQFF
TRBV11-1,TRBJ1-3,CASSLPRGTIYF
TRBV7-9,TRBJ2-5,CASRTGGPETQYF
TRBV2,TRBJ2-1,CASKYQRGGNNEQFF
TRBV27,TRBJ1-2,CASTKGNYGYTF
TRBV6-2/TRBV6-3,TRBJ2-1,CASRGLATSNEQFF
TRBV3-1,TRBJ2-5,CASSQIGGAETQYF
TRBV27,TRBJ1-5,CASSLGDSYQPQHF
TRBV12-3/TRBV12-4,TRBJ2-3,CASSLPPGNNTQYF
TRBV28,TRBJ2-2,CASHRTGNGELFF
TRBV11-2,TRBJ2-5,CASSTPGVPETQYF
TRBV12-3/TRBV12-4,TRBJ2-3,CASRGLAGGSRTDTQYF
TRBV29-1,TRBJ1-3,CSVRTGGGLLSGNTIYF
TRBV3-1,TRBJ2-2,CASSQLFGGSAYTGELFF
TRBV20-1,TRBJ1-2,CSARRLRARNYGYTF
TRBV18,TRBJ1-1,CASSPPTGGRGTEAFF
TRBV6-1,TRBJ2-2,CASSRIIQGDTGELFF